This T cell receptor beta chain is drawn from a study of OX40 agonist ivuxolimab in advanced cancers. On the study more broadly: An agonistic human IgG2 monoclonal antibody against OX40 (CD134) was given. Patients with prior anti-PD-1, anti-PD-L1 or anti-CTLA-4 therapy were eligible; 35% to 50% had some. Findings of the study overall: Individuals who were partial responders at 0.1-3.0 mg/kg had clonal expansion that ranked among the lowest.

Germline V gives CDR1 SGDLS, CDR2 YYNGEE. V was trimmed by 0 bases and J by 5 bases, leaving 8 bases between them. CDR3 length equals 14 residues. Concerning this clone: Its antigen is undetermined.

Clones were sequenced by immunoSEQ multiplex PCR, and TCRdb holds only the in-frame ones, with some missing. The sample comprises approximately 72,000 clones, approximately 80% of which are singletons, and around 1.5% rests with the top ten. This chain connects TRBV9 to TRBJ1-4; D may be TRBD1 (5 bases). The input for sequencing was CD4+ or CD8+ T cells sorted from blood, taken in a trial of the OX40 agonist ivuxolimab. The clonotype comes from an adult with an advanced solid tumor such as melanoma, head and neck, liver or kidney cancer. The CDR3 region is CASSVDRDNEKLFF. For the CDR3, the DNA is TGTGCCAGCAGCGTAGACCGGGACAATGAAAAACTGTTTTTT.